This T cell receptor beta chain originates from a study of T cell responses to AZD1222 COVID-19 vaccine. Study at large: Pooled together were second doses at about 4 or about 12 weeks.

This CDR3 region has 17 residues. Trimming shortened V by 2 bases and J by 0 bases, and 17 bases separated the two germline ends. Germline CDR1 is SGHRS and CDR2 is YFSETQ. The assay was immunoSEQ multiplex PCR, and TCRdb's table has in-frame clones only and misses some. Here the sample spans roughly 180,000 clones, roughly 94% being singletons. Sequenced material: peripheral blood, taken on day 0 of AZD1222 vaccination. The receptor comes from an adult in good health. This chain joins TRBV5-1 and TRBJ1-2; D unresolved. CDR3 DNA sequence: TGCGCCAGCAGCTTTAGTCAGGAACAACCCGCTAACTATGGCTACACCTTC. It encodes CASSFSQEQPANYGYTF.